This TCR beta chain appears in the sequencing data of a study of beta chain features in type 1 diabetes (dated by TCRdb to 2016 to 2018). Background on the whole study: No differences in mean age, gender distribution, total cell number or subset yield were found between patients and healthy donors. Naive and central memory subsets were obtained from all 28 donors, but regulatory and stem cell-like memory subsets were isolated from only 8 patients and 8 healthy donors. A total of 90 million to 120 million sorted cells were examined across all samples, and a strong correlation was observed between cell number per subset and RNA yield. The study compared the TCRB repertoires of sorted circulating CD4+ T cell subsets in recently diagnosed type 1 diabetes patients with those in matched healthy donors. Results the study describes overall, beyond this receptor: Sequencing cDNA rather than genomic DNA could over-represent highly expressing activated cells, although activation and CD3 levels did not differ between groups. Type 1 diabetes patients showed a moderate but significant shortening of TCRB CDR3 length in all four CD4+ subsets. At VDJ recombination sites, type 1 diabetes patients had fewer insertions and more deleted nucleotides, which implies abnormalities in thymic rearrangement. Naive, central memory and regulatory TCRB repertoires appeared more similar among patients than among healthy donors. Shorter templates might have been favored by PCR, but patient and control samples were amplified and corrected together, so both groups would have been affected equally by any skew. Only small numbers of individuals were included in the HLA sub-analyses, which left unresolved whether HLA type had any influence on TCRB rearrangement.

Note on this clone: Its target antigen remains unknown. Per-nucleotide qualities are absent, and no much larger clonotype sits a single base away.

Its CDR3 holds 15 amino acids, cysteine through phenylalanine. The retained sequence is limited to the CDR3, 45 bases, with the frame set at the first base. The germline V gene gives CDR1 as SGHVS and CDR2 as FQNEAQ. V and J are trimmed by 5 bases and 3 bases, and the gene matches miss 6 bases of the junction. All of the isolated RNA was reverse transcribed with the High Capacity cDNA Reverse Transcription Kit, so expressed TCRB transcripts were sequenced. Deep immunoSEQ sequencing was applied to naive, central memory and regulatory T cell samples, giving an average of approximately 3.8 million total reads per sample. Sorted cells were lysed in RLT buffer and RNA was extracted with DNase-treated RNeasy Micro or Mini kits, depending on cell number. To prevent cross-contamination, every cell subset was processed on its own, while patient and healthy donor samples were processed together. TCRB sequences were amplified from cDNA with the immunoSEQ multiplex PCR, producing 87-bp fragments spanning the CDR3 region. Amplicons were sequenced on the Illumina HiSeq platform. The study's own analysis went as follows. Synthetic template baselines were used to correct PCR bias computationally, reads within Hamming distance 2 were collapsed together, and singletons that could not be merged were discarded. Reads were aligned against IMGT so that V, D and J genes, CDR3 length and insertions or deletions at six rearrangement sites could be assigned. Within each subset, clonotype counts were normalized to sorted cell number, and only after that were true diversity and Gini coefficients computed with the tcR R package. Repertoire sharing was quantified using the overlap coefficient calculated on TCRB nucleotide sequences. Out-of-frame TCRB sequences from naive cells were analyzed to stand in for the pre-selection repertoire. Here the immuneACCESS table is served through TCRdb, limited to in-frame sequences with V and J called. Missing clones are a known gap in these copies; in checked studies unresolved V genes cover under half, and the rest lacks a known reason. V and J calls and clone size follow that table, whereas D and trimming were derived from the DNA. Present in this sample are 430,000 or so clones, about an eighth of which were seen just once. Clones ranked in the top ten supply 0.046% of the sample.

Each donor gave one peripheral blood draw, approximately 110 mL on average, collected into heparinised tubes. A BD FACSAria II and a panel including CD45RO, CCR7, CD25, CD127, CD95 and CD27 were used to sort naive, central memory, regulatory and stem cell-like memory CD4+ T cells. A purity above 95% was achieved for all sorted populations. PBMCs were isolated immediately by Lymphoprep density gradient centrifugation and stained directly without culture. So that batch effects would be minimized, each experiment stained and sorted samples in pairs, pairing one healthy donor with one patient. The sequence links TRBV7-8 to TRBJ2-5; 10 junctional bases match TRBD1. The source material was naive CD4+ T cells from blood. In light of the paper, this sample's cell subset or site label describes: true naive CD4+ T cells. The receptor's source is a woman under 30 in good health. The CDR3 amino acid sequence is: CASSPRQGAEETQYF. The DNA reads TGTGCCAGCAGCCCCAGACAGGGGGCGGAAGAGACCCAGTACTTC.